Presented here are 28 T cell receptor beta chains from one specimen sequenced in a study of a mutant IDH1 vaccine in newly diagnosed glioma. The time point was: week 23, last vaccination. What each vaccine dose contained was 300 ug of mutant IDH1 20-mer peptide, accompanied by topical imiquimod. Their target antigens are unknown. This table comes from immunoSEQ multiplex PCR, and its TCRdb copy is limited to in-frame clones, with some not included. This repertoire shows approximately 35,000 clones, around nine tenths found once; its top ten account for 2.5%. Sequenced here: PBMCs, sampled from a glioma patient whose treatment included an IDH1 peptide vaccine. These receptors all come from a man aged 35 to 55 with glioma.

DNA of the CDR3: TGTGCCAGCAGTTCCCGGACAGGGCGTGTAGAGACCCAGTACTTC. Translated: CASSSRTGRVETQYF. The V call is TRBV27, the J call TRBJ2-5; TRBD1 agrees at 8 bases. J lost 4 bases, V lost 4 bases, and 8 bases had no gene match. CDR1 is MNHEY, CDR2 SMNVEV, per germline (reference sequence). CDR3 length: 15 residues.

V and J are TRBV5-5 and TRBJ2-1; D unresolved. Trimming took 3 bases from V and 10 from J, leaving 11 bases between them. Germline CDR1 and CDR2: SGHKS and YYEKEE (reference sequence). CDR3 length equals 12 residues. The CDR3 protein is CASSSLNREQFF. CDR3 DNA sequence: TGTGCCAGCAGCTCCCTAAACCGGGAGCAGTTCTTC.

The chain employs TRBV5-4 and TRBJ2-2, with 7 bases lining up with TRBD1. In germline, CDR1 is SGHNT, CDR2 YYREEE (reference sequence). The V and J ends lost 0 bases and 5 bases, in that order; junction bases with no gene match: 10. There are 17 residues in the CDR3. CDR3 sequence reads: CASSLGQGFPGTGELFF. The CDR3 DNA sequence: TGTGCCAGCAGCTTGGGACAGGGCTTCCCGGGGACCGGGGAGCTGTTTTTT.

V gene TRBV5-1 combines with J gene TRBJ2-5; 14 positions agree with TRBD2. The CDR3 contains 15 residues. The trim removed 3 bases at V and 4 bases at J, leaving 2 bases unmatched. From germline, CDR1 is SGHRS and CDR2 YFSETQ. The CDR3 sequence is CASSSGTSGRETQYF. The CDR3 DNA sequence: TGCGCCAGCAGCTCTGGGACTAGCGGGAGAGAGACCCAGTACTTC.

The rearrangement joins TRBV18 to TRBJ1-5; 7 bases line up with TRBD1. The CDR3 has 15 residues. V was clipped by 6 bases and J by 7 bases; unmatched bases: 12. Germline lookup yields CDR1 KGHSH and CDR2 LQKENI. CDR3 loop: CASSPRQGSGQPQHF. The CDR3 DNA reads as TGTGCCAGCTCTCCAAGACAGGGCTCAGGGCAGCCCCAGCATTTT.

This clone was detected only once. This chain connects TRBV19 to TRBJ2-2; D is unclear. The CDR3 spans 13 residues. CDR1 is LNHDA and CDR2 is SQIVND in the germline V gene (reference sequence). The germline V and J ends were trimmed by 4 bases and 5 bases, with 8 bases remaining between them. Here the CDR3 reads CASSKLGTGELFF. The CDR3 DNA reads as TGTGCCAGTAGTAAACTCGGGACCGGGGAGCTGTTTTTT.

The DNA for the CDR3 is TGTGCCAGCAGCCAAGATTGGGACAAATTCAGGGGAGCCCTGCCTGAAGCTTTCTTT. It translates to CASSQDWDKFRGALPEAFF. The rearrangement uses TRBV14 and TRBJ1-1; a weak D match, TRBD1 (6 bases). Germline V gene sequence: CDR1 SGHDN, CDR2 FVKESK. CDR3 size: 19 residues. V was trimmed by 0 bases and J by 6 bases, leaving 26 bases between them. The full variable domain, in which reference TRBV14 and TRBJ1-1 provide the parts outside the CDR3, is EAGVTQFPSHSVIEKGQTVTLRCDPISGHDNLYWYRRVMGKEIKFLLHFVKESKQDESGMPNNRFLAERTGGTYSTLKVQPAELEDSGVYFCASSQDWDKFRGALPEAFFGQGTRLTVV.

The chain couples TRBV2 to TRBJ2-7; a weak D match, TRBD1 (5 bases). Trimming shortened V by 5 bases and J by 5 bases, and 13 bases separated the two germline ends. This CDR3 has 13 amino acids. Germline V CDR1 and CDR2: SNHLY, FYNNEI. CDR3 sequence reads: CASSSQGYNEQYF. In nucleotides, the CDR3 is TGTGCCAGCAGTAGCCAGGGTTACAACGAGCAGTACTTC.

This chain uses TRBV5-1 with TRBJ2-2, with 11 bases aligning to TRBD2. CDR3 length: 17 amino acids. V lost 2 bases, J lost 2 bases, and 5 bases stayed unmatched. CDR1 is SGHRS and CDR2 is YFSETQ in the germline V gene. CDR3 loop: CASSLLAGAGNTGELFF. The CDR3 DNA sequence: TGCGCCAGCAGCTTACTAGCGGGGGCCGGAAACACCGGGGAGCTGTTTTTT.

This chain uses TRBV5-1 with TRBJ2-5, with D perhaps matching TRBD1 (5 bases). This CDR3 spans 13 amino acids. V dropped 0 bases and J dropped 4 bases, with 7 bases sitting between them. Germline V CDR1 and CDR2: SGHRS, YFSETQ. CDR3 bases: TGCGCCAGCAGCTTGGGGACATTAGAGACCCAGTACTTC. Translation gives CASSLGTLETQYF.

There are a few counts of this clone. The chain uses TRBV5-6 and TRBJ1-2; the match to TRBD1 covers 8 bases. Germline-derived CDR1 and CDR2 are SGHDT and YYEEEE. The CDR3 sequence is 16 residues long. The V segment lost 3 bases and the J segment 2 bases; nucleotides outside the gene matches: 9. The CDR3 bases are TGTGCCAGCAGCTCCGGGACAGGATCTCTAAACTATGGCTACACCTTC. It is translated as CASSSGTGSLNYGYTF.

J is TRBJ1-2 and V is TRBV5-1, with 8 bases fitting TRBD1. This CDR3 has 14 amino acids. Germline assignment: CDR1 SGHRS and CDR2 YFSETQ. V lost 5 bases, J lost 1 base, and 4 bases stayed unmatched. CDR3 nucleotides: TGCGCCAGCAGTTCGACAGGGGTTAACTATGGCTACACCTTC. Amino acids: CASSSTGVNYGYTF.

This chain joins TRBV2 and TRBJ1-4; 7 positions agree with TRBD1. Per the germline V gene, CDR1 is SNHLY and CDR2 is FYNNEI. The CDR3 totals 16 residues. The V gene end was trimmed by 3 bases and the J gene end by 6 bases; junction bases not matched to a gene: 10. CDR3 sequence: CASSDPTGTVYEKLFF. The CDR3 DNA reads TGTGCCAGCAGTGACCCAACCGGGACAGTATATGAAAAACTGTTTTTT.

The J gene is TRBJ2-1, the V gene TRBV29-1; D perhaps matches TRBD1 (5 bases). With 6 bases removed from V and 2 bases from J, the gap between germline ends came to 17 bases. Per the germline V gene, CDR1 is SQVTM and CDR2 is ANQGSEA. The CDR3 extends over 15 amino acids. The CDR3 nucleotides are TGCAGCGTCATCTCCCAGGTGGGGCCCTACAATGAGCAGTTCTTC. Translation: CSVISQVGPYNEQFF.

The CDR3 protein is CASRGQGTETQYF. The CDR3 bases are TGTGCCAGCAGGGGACAGGGTACAGAGACCCAGTACTTC. The chain uses TRBV6-5 and TRBJ2-5; 9 bases fit TRBD1. The V gene's germline CDR1 is MNHEY and CDR2 SVGAGI. After removal of 6 bases from V and 4 bases from J, the junction contained 3 bases not matched to a gene. This CDR3 has 13 residues.

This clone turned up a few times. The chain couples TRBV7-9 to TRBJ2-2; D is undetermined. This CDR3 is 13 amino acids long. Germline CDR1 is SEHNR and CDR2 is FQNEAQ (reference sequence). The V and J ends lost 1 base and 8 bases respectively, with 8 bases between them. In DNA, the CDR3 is TGTGCCAGCAGCTTAGATGGAACGGGGGAGCTGTTTTTT. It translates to CASSLDGTGELFF.

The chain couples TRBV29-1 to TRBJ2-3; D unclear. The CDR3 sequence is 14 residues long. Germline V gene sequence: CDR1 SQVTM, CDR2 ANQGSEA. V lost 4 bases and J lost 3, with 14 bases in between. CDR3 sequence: CSVVILWVTDTQYF. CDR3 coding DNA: TGCAGCGTTGTGATACTCTGGGTTACAGATACGCAGTATTTT.

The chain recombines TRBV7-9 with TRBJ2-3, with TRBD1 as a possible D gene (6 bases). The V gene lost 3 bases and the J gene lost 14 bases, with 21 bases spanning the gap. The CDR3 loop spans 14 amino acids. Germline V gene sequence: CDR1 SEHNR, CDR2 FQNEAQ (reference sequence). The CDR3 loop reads CASSFQGSADTPYF. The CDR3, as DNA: TGTGCCAGCAGCTTCCAGGGGTCGGCAGATACTCCGTATTTT.

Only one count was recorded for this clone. The CDR3 loop is CASSPGGGYSGNTIYF. The CDR3 DNA is TGTGCCAGCAGCCCCGGTGGCGGCTACTCTGGAAACACCATATATTTT. The V call is TRBV4-2, the J call TRBJ1-3; no reliable D call. The CDR3 spans 16 residues. CDR1 and CDR2 from the germline V gene are LGHNA and YNFKEQ. The germline V and J ends were trimmed by 4 bases and 0 bases, with 13 bases remaining between them.

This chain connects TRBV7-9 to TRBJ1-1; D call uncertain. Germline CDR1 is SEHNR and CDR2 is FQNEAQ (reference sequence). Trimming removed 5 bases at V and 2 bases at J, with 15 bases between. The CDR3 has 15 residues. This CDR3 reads CASSPQRGVNTEAFF. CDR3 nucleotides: TGTGCCAGCAGCCCCCAAAGAGGAGTCAACACTGAAGCTTTCTTT. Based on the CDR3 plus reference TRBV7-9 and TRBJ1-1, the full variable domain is DTGVSQNPRHKITKRGQNVTFRCDPISEHNRLYWYRQTLGQGPEFLTYFQNEAQLEKSRLLSDRFSAERPKGSFSTLEIQRTEQGDSAMYLCASSPQRGVNTEAFFGQGTRLTVV.

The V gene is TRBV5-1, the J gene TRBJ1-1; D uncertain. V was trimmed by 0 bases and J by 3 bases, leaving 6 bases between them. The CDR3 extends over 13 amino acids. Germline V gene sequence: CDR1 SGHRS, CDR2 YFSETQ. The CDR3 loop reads CASSLATDTEAFF. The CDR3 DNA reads TGCGCCAGCAGCTTGGCAACAGACACTGAAGCTTTCTTT.

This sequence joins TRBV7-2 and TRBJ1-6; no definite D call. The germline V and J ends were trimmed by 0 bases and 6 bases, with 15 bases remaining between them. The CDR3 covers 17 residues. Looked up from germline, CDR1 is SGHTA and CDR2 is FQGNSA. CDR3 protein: CASSLASSSYPNSPLHF. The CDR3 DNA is TGTGCCAGCAGCTTAGCCTCGTCCTCTTATCCTAATTCACCCCTCCACTTT.

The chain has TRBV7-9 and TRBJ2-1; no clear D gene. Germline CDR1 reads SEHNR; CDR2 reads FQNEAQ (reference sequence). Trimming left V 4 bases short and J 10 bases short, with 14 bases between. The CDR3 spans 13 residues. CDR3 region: CASSSYGREEQFF. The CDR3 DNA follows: TGTGCCAGCAGCTCCTACGGGCGTGAGGAGCAGTTCTTC. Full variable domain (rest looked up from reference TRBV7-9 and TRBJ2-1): DTGVSQNPRHKITKRGQNVTFRCDPISEHNRLYWYRQTLGQGPEFLTYFQNEAQLEKSRLLSDRFSAERPKGSFSTLEIQRTEQGDSAMYLCASSSYGREEQFFGPGTRLTVL.

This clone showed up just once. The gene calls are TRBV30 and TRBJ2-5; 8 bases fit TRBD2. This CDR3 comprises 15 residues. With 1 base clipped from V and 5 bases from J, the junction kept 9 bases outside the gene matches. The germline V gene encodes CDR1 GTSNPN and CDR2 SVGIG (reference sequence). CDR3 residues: CAWSGGGLPGETQYF. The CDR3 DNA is TGTGCCTGGAGTGGCGGGGGGCTACCCGGGGAGACCCAGTACTTC.

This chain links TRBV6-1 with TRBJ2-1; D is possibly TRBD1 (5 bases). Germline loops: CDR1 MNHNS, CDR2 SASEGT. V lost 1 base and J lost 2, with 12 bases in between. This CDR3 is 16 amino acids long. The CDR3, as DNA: TGTGCCAGCAGTGAAGTAAAGGGGTCTGCCTACAATGAGCAGTTCTTC. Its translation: CASSEVKGSAYNEQFF.

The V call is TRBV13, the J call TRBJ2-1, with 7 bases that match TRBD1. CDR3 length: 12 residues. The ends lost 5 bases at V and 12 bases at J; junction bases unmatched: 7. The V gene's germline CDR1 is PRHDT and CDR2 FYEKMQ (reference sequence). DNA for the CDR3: TGTGCCAGCAGCCCGCCGACAGGGCCGCAGTTCTTC. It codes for CASSPPTGPQFF. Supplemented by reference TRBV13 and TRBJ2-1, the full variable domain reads AAGVIQSPRHLIKEKRETATLKCYPIPRHDTVYWYQQGPGQDPQFLISFYEKMQSDKGSIPDRFSAQQFSDYHSELNMSSLELGDSALYFCASSPPTGPQFFGPGTRLTVL.

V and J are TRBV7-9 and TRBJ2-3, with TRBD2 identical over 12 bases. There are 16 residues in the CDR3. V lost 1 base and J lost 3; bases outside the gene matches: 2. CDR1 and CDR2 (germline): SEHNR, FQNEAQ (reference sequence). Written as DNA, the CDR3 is TGTGCCAGCAGCTTAGGACTAGCGGGAGCTACAGATACGCAGTATTTT. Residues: CASSLGLAGATDTQYF.

The chain's CDR3 is CASLEAGSSYEQYF. CDR3 bases: TGTGCCAGCCTAGAAGCAGGGAGCTCCTACGAGCAGTACTTC. The chain links TRBV28 to TRBJ2-7; D is possibly TRBD1 or TRBD2 (5 bases each). The CDR3 is made up of 14 amino acids. Trimming took 8 bases from V and 0 from J, leaving 14 bases between them. The germline gives CDR1 MDHEN, CDR2 SYDVKM.